This T cell receptor (beta chain) was captured in a study of CD8 T cells in Susac syndrome (dated by TCRdb to the late 2010s). Study-wide context: Repertoire sequencing was used to test whether CD8+ T cell activation and differentiation in Susac syndrome was antigen driven. The clonality of the CD8+ T cell repertoire was compared across about a dozen healthy donors, about 14 Susac syndrome patients and roughly 15 multiple sclerosis patients.

Peripheral blood CD8+ and CD4+ T cells from healthy donors, Susac syndrome patients and multiple sclerosis patients were profiled by high-throughput TCR beta sequencing. Multiple sclerosis controls were treatment-naive patients with stable or active relapsing-remitting disease fulfilling revised McDonald criteria. Bulk CD8+ and CD4+ T cells were purified by magnetic negative isolation, whereas CD8+ TEMRA cells were enriched by FACS. Blood was drawn into EDTA tubes, processed within 24 hours, and PBMCs were isolated by density gradient centrifugation. PBMCs intended for TCR sequencing were cryopreserved in liquid nitrogen and thawed later in a water bath at 37 degrees C. The sorted or isolated CD4+, CD8+ and CD8+ TEMRA cells reached a purity of at least 90%. What the work shows at the level of the full study, not this receptor alone: The number of individuals in the TCR sequencing and HLA analysis was acknowledged as relatively small.

As for this clonotype: The antigen it recognizes is unknown. Nothing much larger sits one base from this clone, and base qualities are not available.

RNA was extracted with the RNeasy kit and roughly 0.5 to 1 ug was reverse transcribed using random hexamers. TCR beta CDR3 regions were amplified with the immunoSEQ multiplex PCR assay covering 54 Vbeta and 13 Jbeta segments. To correct PCR amplification bias, a synthetic template baseline was used for both primer optimization and computational correction. As for how the authors treated the data: Reads were assigned to V, D and J genes according to IMGT and analyzed in immunoSEQ Analyzer, with only productive sequences retained. Clonality was calculated as one minus the Shannon entropy normalized by log2 of the number of productive unique sequences. For each patient and control, public and private clones were evaluated within the 100 most prevalent clones. Clones were defined as Susac-specific if absent from the healthy and MS cohorts, from 1052 published viral clones and from other ImmuneACCESS disease sequences. TCRdb applied fastp at Q25 and MiXCR to the public reads, then kept only in-frame beta chains. Duplicate CDR3 protein sequences are folded into a single record with the most common DNA and genes. The V and J calls and clone size are TCRdb's, not the authors'. The sample has about 300,000 distinct CDR3 sequences on record, around 83% of them singletons. The ten top clones hold around 0.12% of the sample.

CDR1 and CDR2 were assigned from the germline V gene as MDHEN and SYDVKM. From its cysteine to its phenylalanine, the CDR3 spans 10 amino acids. CDR3 DNA is the only sequence kept; it has 30 bases, read in frame from the first base. Trimming costs V 6 bases and J 4 bases, and their ends lie 4 bases apart. Recombination joined TRBV28 with TRBJ2-7; no D segment can be confidently identified. The source material was CD8+ T cells from PBMCs. The sequence was obtained from a human donor with multiple sclerosis. The sequenced DNA: TGTGCCAGCAGGCAGTACGAGCAGTACTTC. This yields the protein CASRQYEQYF.